The 18 T cell receptor beta chains in this list originate from one sample, sequenced in a study of Tregs in tolerant kidney transplant recipients. The method was immunoSEQ multiplex PCR; TCRdb's version includes in-frame clones alone and lacks a portion of them. The profile shows 50,000 or so clones, more than 70% of them singletons. Related graft donors supplied nonmyeloablative bone marrow transplants, and mixed chimerism was transient. The sample was CD8+ T cells from blood (PBMCs), taken 12 months after the transplant. These receptors all stem from a human patient who received a combined kidney and bone marrow transplant. A share of the T cells may be of graft donor origin.

The chain carries TRBV7-9 and TRBJ2-1; tentatively, D is TRBD2 (6 bases). This CDR3 region has 18 residues. V was clipped by 5 bases and J by 0 bases, with 20 bases between them. The germline V gene has CDR1 SEHNR and CDR2 FQNEAQ (reference sequence). The CDR3 reads CASSLKGPGLLSYNEQFF. The CDR3 coding sequence is TGTGCCAGCAGCCTAAAAGGTCCGGGACTTCTCTCCTACAATGAGCAGTTCTTC. The variable domain in full, completed from reference TRBV7-9 and TRBJ2-1, reads DTGVSQNPRHKITKRGQNVTFRCDPISEHNRLYWYRQTLGQGPEFLTYFQNEAQLEKSRLLSDRFSAERPKGSFSTLEIQRTEQGDSAMYLCASSLKGPGLLSYNEQFFGPGTRLTVL.

The chain links TRBV5-6 to TRBJ2-3; 7 bases are a match to TRBD2. The V and J ends lost 3 bases and 0 bases, in that order; junction bases with no gene match: 7. Germline CDR1 SGHDT, CDR2 YYEEEE. The CDR3 spans 16 residues. As DNA, the CDR3 is TGTGCCAGCAGCTGGGACTATAACCCTAGCACAGATACGCAGTATTTT. Amino acids: CASSWDYNPSTDTQYF.

This chain connects TRBV29-1 to TRBJ1-1; 12 bases fit TRBD1. Germline V lookup: CDR1 SQVTM, CDR2 ANQGSEA. Unmatched junction bases numbered 10, after V lost 3 bases and J lost 11 bases. The CDR3 covers 14 residues. CDR3 DNA sequence: TGCAGCGTTGAGGGGACAGGGGGCTTGACGGACGCTTTCTTT. Amino acid sequence: CSVEGTGGLTDAFF.

This sequence joins TRBV4-3 and TRBJ2-7; 9 nucleotides align to TRBD1. The junction had 4 bases not matched to a gene; V was cut back by 0 bases and J by 4 bases. Germline V gene lookup returns CDR1 LGHNA and CDR2 YSLEER. The CDR3 covers 15 residues. CDR3 protein: CASSQDEQGAYEQYF. The CDR3 DNA reads TGCGCCAGCAGCCAAGATGAACAGGGGGCTTACGAGCAGTACTTC.

The chain combines TRBV7-9 with TRBJ2-7; the match to TRBD2 covers 7 bases. The V gene's germline CDR1 is SEHNR and CDR2 FQNEAQ (reference sequence). There are 13 residues in the CDR3. V trimming: 2 bases; J trimming: 3 bases; junction bases outside the gene matches: 1. The CDR3, as DNA: TGTGCCAGCAGCTTACTAGCGGTCTACGAGCAGTACTTC. As protein: CASSLLAVYEQYF. Full variable domain (missing parts from reference TRBV7-9 and TRBJ2-7): DTGVSQNPRHKITKRGQNVTFRCDPISEHNRLYWYRQTLGQGPEFLTYFQNEAQLEKSRLLSDRFSAERPKGSFSTLEIQRTEQGDSAMYLCASSLLAVYEQYFGPGTRLTVT.

V is TRBV7-8 and J is TRBJ2-7; the match to TRBD2 covers 12 bases. With V trimmed by 6 bases and J by 3 bases, 12 bases remained unmatched. CDR3 length equals 17 residues. Germline lookup yields CDR1 SGHVS and CDR2 FQNEAQ. The DNA of the CDR3 is TGTGCCAGCAGGCCAGGGAGGACTAGCGGGAAAAACTACGAGCAGTACTTC. It translates to CASRPGRTSGKNYEQYF.

The J gene is TRBJ1-2, the V gene TRBV6-5; maybe TRBD1 (6 bases). Looked up from germline, CDR1 is MNHEY and CDR2 is SVGAGI. This CDR3 is built from 15 residues. V was shortened by 2 bases and J by 5 bases, with 15 bases between the two germline ends. The CDR3 sequence: CASSYPQGRTYGYTF. The CDR3 nucleotides are TGTGCCAGCAGTTACCCACAGGGCCGGACTTATGGCTACACCTTC.

The chain recombines TRBV15 with TRBJ2-6, with 8 positions matching TRBD1. After removal of 10 bases from V and 4 bases from J, the junction contained 6 bases not matched to a gene. Germline assignment: CDR1 LNHNV and CDR2 YYDKDF (reference sequence). The CDR3 extends over 14 amino acids. CDR3 DNA: TGTGCCAGTTGGACAGGGTTCGGGGCCAACGTCCTGACTTTC. Protein product: CASWTGFGANVLTF.

This rearrangement joins TRBV9 to TRBJ2-2, with D possibly being TRBD2 (5 bases). The CDR3 totals 14 residues. The V end was cut by 5 bases, the J end by 5 bases, with 13 bases between. Germline-derived CDR1 and CDR2 are SGDLS and YYNGEE. CDR3 coding DNA: TGTGCCAGCAGAGGTGGGAGACAAACCGGGGAGCTGTTTTTT. It encodes CASRGGRQTGELFF.

This chain joins TRBV11-2 and TRBJ2-1, with 9 bases that match TRBD1. The CDR3 totals 14 residues. V was clipped by 6 bases and J by 6 bases; unmatched bases: 6. The V gene's germline CDR1 is SGHAT and CDR2 FQNNGV. This CDR3 reads CASSTGTGRNEQFF. The DNA of the CDR3 is TGTGCCAGCAGTACCGGGACAGGGCGCAATGAGCAGTTCTTC.

This sequence joins TRBV4-1 and TRBJ2-4; D ambiguous. The CDR3 runs to 14 residues. With 5 bases removed from V and 5 bases from J, the gap between germline ends came to 13 bases. In germline, CDR1 is MGHRA, CDR2 YSYEKL. The chain's CDR3 is CASSVAWPENIQYF. CDR3 DNA: TGCGCCAGCAGCGTAGCTTGGCCCGAAAACATTCAGTACTTC.

The rearrangement links TRBV28 to TRBJ1-5; D unclear. The CDR3 sequence is 13 residues long. The V end lost 1 base, the J end lost 9 bases, and 10 bases lay between the germline ends. Germline V gene sequence: CDR1 MDHEN, CDR2 SYDVKM. The CDR3 DNA is TGTGCCAGCAGTTTATCCACGGAGGTGCCCCAGCATTTT. Translated, it gives CASSLSTEVPQHF.

V and J are TRBV14 and TRBJ2-7, with D unresolved. Germline V gene data show CDR1 as SGHDN and CDR2 as FVKESK. The CDR3 is 13 amino acids. Trimming stripped 0 bases from V and 7 bases from J, with 10 bases between. The CDR3 loop reads CASSQDPYLEQYF. The CDR3, as DNA: TGTGCCAGCAGCCAAGACCCCTACCTGGAGCAGTACTTC.

J is TRBJ1-3 and V is TRBV7-9, with TRBD1 matching 7 bases. Germline CDR1 is SEHNR and CDR2 is FQNEAQ (reference sequence). V gave up 8 bases and J gave up 0 bases; unmatched junction bases: 16. CDR3 length: 18 amino acids. CDR3 loop: CASSSPIGQALSGNTIYF. The CDR3 nucleotides read TGTGCCAGCTCCTCTCCCATCGGACAGGCGCTCTCTGGAAACACCATATATTTT.

The V gene is TRBV20-1, the J gene TRBJ2-7, with D unresolved. Germline-derived CDR1 and CDR2 are DFQATT and SNEGSKA (reference sequence). Deletions cut 1 base from V and 1 base from J, with 2 bases between. CDR3 length equals 11 residues. The CDR3, as DNA: TGCAGTGCTAGAGCGTCCTACGAGCAGTACTTC. As protein: CSARASYEQYF.

The CDR3 nucleotides are TGTGCTAGTGGTTTGCCACTAGAGGCGGATGTGGGGTACTTC. Protein: CASGLPLEADVGYF. V and J are TRBV12-5 and TRBJ2-7; maybe TRBD2 (5 bases). Trimming cost V 2 bases and J 12 bases, with 20 bases left between them. Per germline, CDR1 LGHNT and CDR2 FRNRAP. This CDR3 comprises 14 residues.

The chain combines TRBV4-1 with TRBJ1-6, with D tentatively TRBD1 (5 bases). The CDR3 is made up of 12 amino acids. Germline V gives CDR1 MGHRA, CDR2 YSYEKL. Trimming pared 0 bases from V and 14 bases from J, leaving 8 bases between. CDR3 loop: CASSQEGGTLHF. The DNA for the CDR3 is TGCGCCAGCAGCCAAGAGGGGGGAACCCTCCACTTT.

This chain links TRBV9 with TRBJ2-1; 9 bases align to TRBD1. The CDR3 spans 15 residues. CDR1 and CDR2 from the germline V gene are SGDLS and YYNGEE. The ends lost 3 bases at V and 5 bases at J; junction bases unmatched: 6. The CDR3 region is CASSAPGQGDNEQFF. The CDR3 DNA is TGTGCCAGCAGCGCACCGGGACAGGGAGACAATGAGCAGTTCTTC.